Listed below are T cell receptor beta chains from one sample, sequenced in a study of regulatory T cells in long-lasting Graves disease. TCRdb re-called the multiplex PCR reads through MiXCR, storing one row per CDR3 protein. The sample lists a few hundred thousand distinct CDR3 sequences, 20% to 25% occurring once. This specimen consisted of peripheral blood mononuclear cells (PBMCs), obtained when the disease was refractory, from a patient treated with antithyroid drugs. These receptors all come from a female donor with Graves disease. Both conserved end residues are part of each CDR3. The D gene is left open where the match is weak. A clone size is listed for some rows: how often the clone was seen (once, few, many), or a class if it is expanded.

few,TRBD2,TRBJ2-5,TRBV7-2,TGTGCCAGCAGCTTCCCCGCTAGCGGGAGCATGGAGGAACAAGAGACCCAGTACTTC,CASSFPASGSMEEQETQYF
-,-,TRBJ1-3,TRBV25-1,TGTACCAGCAGTGACAATAGCACACCGGGGAAGGGCATATATTTT,CTSSDNSTPGKGIYF
many,-,TRBJ2-5,TRBV15,TGTGCCACCAGCACCCATCAGCGCCTCCAAGAGACCCAGTACTTC,CATSTHQRLQETQYF
few,-,TRBJ1-1,TRBV3-1,TGTGCCAGCAGCCCGCGGACTCGGGGGACTGAAGCTTTCTTT,CASSPRTRGTEAFF
once,TRBD1,TRBJ2-7,TRBV28,TGTGCCAGCAGTGCACAGACAGGGGCGGAGGGATACGAGCAGTACTTC,CASSAQTGAEGYEQYF
-,-,TRBJ1-2,TRBV20-1,TGCAGTGCTTGGGGCCCGACCTATGGCTACACCTTC,CSAWGPTYGYTF
few,-,TRBJ1-2,TRBV15,TGTGCCACCAGCAGAGATCGATGGGGACTTAAACCCTCCTCGTACGGCTACACCTTC,CATSRDRWGLKPSSYGYTF
many,TRBD1,TRBJ1-1,TRBV2,TGTGCCAGCAGTGGGACTGCAGGGGGCGGAACTGAAGCTTTCTTT,CASSGTAGGGTEAFF
-,-,TRBJ1-2,TRBV19,TGTGCCAGTAGTATGACAAACAACTATGGCTACACCTTC,CASSMTNNYGYTF
-,-,TRBJ2-3,TRBV27,TGTGCCAGCAGTCCTTTGGATGCTTACACAGATACGCAGTATTTT,CASSPLDAYTDTQYF
-,TRBD1,TRBJ2-7,TRBV18,TGTGCCAGCTCACCGGGACAGGGAGTCCCCTACGAGCAGTACTTC,CASSPGQGVPYEQYF
many,TRBD1,TRBJ1-1,TRBV11-3,TGTGCCAGCAGCCACGGGACAGGGGGCACTGAAGCTTTCTTT,CASSHGTGGTEAFF
few,-,TRBJ1-3,TRBV7-2,TGTGCCAGCAGCTCGGCCTACCACATATATTTT,CASSSAYHIYF
few,-,TRBJ1-5,TRBV7-8,TGTGCCAGCAGCTTAGCGGCATCTGGCAATCAGCCCCAGCATTTT,CASSLAASGNQPQHF
-,-,TRBJ2-1,TRBV18,TGTGCCAGCCGAGGAAGCCTTCTTTACAATGAGCAGTTCTTC,CASRGSLLYNEQFF
many,-,TRBJ2-5,TRBV28,TGTGCCAGCACCTTGCCGGGAGCCGAGACCCAGTACTTC,CASTLPGAETQYF
many,-,TRBJ2-5,TRBV28,TGTGCCACCCGTGCGGGGTTCGGGGAGACCCAGTACTTC,CATRAGFGETQYF
-,-,TRBJ2-1,TRBV15,TGTGCCACCCTCAGAGTCGGGGACGAGCAGTTCTTC,CATLRVGDEQFF
many,-,TRBJ2-7,TRBV7-9,TGTGCCAGCAGCTTAACACCGGGACTTCGCGGGAAGCAGTACTTC,CASSLTPGLRGKQYF
-,TRBD2,TRBJ2-3,TRBV5-4,TGTGCCAGCAGCCCCGGGACTAGCGGGAGATCGGGGCTGGAAGATACGCAGTATTTT,CASSPGTSGRSGLEDTQYF
many,-,TRBJ2-1,TRBV7-2,TGTGCCAGCAGCTTAACGAGGAATGAGCAGTTCTTC,CASSLTRNEQFF
many,-,TRBJ1-2,TRBV2,TGTGCCAGCACAGACAGTCTCCTTGGCTACACCTTC,CASTDSLLGYTF
many,TRBD2,TRBJ2-7,TRBV27,TGTGCCAGCAGTTATAATAGCGGGTTGTCCTACGAGCAGTACTTC,CASSYNSGLSYEQYF
many,TRBD2,TRBJ2-7,TRBV20-1,TGCAGTGCTAAGGCGGGACTAGTGGGGGGCGAGCAGTACTTC,CSAKAGLVGGEQYF
-,-,TRBJ1-2,TRBV6-2/TRBV6-3,TGTGCCAGCAGTTTTGGCCGGGCCTATGGCTACACCTTC,CASSFGRAYGYTF
few,-,TRBJ2-3,TRBV6-1,TGTGCCAGCGCCGAAGGGGTTTTGGGCACAGATACGCAGTATTTT,CASAEGVLGTDTQYF
many,TRBD1,TRBJ1-1,TRBV27,TGTGCCACCAAGGACAGGCGGGATGAAGCTTTCTTT,CATKDRRDEAFF
-,TRBD2,TRBJ2-1,TRBV11-2,TGTGCCAGCAGCTTAGAAGGGGCTAGCGGGAAGGTCGGTGGATCCAAGCAGTTCTTC,CASSLEGASGKVGGSKQFF
few,-,TRBJ2-7,TRBV7-2,TGTGCCAGCAGCTCCCGGGACTCCACATCACACGAGCAGTACTTC,CASSSRDSTSHEQYF
many,-,TRBJ2-7,TRBV10-3,TGTGCCATCAGCACAAGTTTAGGCGACGAGCAGTACTTC,CAISTSLGDEQYF
-,TRBD1,TRBJ2-7,TRBV5-4,TGTGCCAGCAGCCGAGGACAGGCATCCTACGAGCAGTACTTC,CASSRGQASYEQYF
few,-,TRBJ1-2,TRBV15,TGTGCCACCAGCAGAGGTCCGGGGTTGAGGGGAGATAACTATGGCTACACCTTC,CATSRGPGLRGDNYGYTF
-,-,TRBJ1-1,TRBV14,TGTGCCAGCAGCCCAACAGGCGGGGACATGAACACTGAAGCTTTCTTT,CASSPTGGDMNTEAFF